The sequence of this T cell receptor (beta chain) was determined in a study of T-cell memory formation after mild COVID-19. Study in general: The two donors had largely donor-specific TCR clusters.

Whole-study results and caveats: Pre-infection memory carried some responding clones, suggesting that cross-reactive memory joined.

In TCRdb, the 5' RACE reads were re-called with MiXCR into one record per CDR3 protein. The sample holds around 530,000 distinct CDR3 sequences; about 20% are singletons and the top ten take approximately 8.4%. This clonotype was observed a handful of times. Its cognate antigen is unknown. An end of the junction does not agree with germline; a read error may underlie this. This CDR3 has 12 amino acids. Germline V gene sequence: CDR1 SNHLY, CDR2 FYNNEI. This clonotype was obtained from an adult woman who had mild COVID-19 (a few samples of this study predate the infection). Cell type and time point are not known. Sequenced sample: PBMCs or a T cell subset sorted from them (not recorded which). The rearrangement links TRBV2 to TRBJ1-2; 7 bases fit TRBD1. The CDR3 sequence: CASREGGSGYTF. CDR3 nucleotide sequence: TGTGCCAGCAGGGAAGGGGGCTCTGGCTACACCTTC.